This note documents a single T cell receptor beta chain sequence. Its antigen is not known. The data stem from a study of T-cell reconstitution after alpha-beta-depleted transplantation in children. CDR1 is DFQATT, CDR2 SNEGSKA, per germline (reference sequence). The CDR3 runs 14 residues. V dropped 7 bases and J dropped 0 bases, with 15 bases sitting between them. Construction of the TCRbeta library involved unique molecular identifiers. TCRdb called the PCR reads again in MiXCR, with one record for every CDR3 protein. Counted here are about a million distinct CDR3 sequences, under 30% occurring once; the ten biggest clones make up over 25%. Findings and limits, study-wide: Surviving recipient cells, namely T cells and thymic progenitors, were the source of high day-60 TCRbeta diversity in some patients. Several hundred rapidly expanded clones from non-depleted graft cells reportedly supplied alpha-beta T cells about two months post-transplant. Most T-cell counts and diversity one year after the transplant came from T cells that were newly produced.

The TCR originated in a boy in the first two years of life who had a stem cell transplant for SCID, so the T cells may come from the graft donor. The starting material was PBMCs, mostly from graft donor cells, obtained 360 days after TCRalphabeta/CD19-depleted stem cell transplant. V and J are TRBV20-1 and TRBJ1-1; no clear D. The CDR3 is CSVKSPGMNTEAFF. CDR3 coding DNA: TGCAGTGTCAAAAGCCCGGGCATGAACACTGAAGCTTTCTTT.